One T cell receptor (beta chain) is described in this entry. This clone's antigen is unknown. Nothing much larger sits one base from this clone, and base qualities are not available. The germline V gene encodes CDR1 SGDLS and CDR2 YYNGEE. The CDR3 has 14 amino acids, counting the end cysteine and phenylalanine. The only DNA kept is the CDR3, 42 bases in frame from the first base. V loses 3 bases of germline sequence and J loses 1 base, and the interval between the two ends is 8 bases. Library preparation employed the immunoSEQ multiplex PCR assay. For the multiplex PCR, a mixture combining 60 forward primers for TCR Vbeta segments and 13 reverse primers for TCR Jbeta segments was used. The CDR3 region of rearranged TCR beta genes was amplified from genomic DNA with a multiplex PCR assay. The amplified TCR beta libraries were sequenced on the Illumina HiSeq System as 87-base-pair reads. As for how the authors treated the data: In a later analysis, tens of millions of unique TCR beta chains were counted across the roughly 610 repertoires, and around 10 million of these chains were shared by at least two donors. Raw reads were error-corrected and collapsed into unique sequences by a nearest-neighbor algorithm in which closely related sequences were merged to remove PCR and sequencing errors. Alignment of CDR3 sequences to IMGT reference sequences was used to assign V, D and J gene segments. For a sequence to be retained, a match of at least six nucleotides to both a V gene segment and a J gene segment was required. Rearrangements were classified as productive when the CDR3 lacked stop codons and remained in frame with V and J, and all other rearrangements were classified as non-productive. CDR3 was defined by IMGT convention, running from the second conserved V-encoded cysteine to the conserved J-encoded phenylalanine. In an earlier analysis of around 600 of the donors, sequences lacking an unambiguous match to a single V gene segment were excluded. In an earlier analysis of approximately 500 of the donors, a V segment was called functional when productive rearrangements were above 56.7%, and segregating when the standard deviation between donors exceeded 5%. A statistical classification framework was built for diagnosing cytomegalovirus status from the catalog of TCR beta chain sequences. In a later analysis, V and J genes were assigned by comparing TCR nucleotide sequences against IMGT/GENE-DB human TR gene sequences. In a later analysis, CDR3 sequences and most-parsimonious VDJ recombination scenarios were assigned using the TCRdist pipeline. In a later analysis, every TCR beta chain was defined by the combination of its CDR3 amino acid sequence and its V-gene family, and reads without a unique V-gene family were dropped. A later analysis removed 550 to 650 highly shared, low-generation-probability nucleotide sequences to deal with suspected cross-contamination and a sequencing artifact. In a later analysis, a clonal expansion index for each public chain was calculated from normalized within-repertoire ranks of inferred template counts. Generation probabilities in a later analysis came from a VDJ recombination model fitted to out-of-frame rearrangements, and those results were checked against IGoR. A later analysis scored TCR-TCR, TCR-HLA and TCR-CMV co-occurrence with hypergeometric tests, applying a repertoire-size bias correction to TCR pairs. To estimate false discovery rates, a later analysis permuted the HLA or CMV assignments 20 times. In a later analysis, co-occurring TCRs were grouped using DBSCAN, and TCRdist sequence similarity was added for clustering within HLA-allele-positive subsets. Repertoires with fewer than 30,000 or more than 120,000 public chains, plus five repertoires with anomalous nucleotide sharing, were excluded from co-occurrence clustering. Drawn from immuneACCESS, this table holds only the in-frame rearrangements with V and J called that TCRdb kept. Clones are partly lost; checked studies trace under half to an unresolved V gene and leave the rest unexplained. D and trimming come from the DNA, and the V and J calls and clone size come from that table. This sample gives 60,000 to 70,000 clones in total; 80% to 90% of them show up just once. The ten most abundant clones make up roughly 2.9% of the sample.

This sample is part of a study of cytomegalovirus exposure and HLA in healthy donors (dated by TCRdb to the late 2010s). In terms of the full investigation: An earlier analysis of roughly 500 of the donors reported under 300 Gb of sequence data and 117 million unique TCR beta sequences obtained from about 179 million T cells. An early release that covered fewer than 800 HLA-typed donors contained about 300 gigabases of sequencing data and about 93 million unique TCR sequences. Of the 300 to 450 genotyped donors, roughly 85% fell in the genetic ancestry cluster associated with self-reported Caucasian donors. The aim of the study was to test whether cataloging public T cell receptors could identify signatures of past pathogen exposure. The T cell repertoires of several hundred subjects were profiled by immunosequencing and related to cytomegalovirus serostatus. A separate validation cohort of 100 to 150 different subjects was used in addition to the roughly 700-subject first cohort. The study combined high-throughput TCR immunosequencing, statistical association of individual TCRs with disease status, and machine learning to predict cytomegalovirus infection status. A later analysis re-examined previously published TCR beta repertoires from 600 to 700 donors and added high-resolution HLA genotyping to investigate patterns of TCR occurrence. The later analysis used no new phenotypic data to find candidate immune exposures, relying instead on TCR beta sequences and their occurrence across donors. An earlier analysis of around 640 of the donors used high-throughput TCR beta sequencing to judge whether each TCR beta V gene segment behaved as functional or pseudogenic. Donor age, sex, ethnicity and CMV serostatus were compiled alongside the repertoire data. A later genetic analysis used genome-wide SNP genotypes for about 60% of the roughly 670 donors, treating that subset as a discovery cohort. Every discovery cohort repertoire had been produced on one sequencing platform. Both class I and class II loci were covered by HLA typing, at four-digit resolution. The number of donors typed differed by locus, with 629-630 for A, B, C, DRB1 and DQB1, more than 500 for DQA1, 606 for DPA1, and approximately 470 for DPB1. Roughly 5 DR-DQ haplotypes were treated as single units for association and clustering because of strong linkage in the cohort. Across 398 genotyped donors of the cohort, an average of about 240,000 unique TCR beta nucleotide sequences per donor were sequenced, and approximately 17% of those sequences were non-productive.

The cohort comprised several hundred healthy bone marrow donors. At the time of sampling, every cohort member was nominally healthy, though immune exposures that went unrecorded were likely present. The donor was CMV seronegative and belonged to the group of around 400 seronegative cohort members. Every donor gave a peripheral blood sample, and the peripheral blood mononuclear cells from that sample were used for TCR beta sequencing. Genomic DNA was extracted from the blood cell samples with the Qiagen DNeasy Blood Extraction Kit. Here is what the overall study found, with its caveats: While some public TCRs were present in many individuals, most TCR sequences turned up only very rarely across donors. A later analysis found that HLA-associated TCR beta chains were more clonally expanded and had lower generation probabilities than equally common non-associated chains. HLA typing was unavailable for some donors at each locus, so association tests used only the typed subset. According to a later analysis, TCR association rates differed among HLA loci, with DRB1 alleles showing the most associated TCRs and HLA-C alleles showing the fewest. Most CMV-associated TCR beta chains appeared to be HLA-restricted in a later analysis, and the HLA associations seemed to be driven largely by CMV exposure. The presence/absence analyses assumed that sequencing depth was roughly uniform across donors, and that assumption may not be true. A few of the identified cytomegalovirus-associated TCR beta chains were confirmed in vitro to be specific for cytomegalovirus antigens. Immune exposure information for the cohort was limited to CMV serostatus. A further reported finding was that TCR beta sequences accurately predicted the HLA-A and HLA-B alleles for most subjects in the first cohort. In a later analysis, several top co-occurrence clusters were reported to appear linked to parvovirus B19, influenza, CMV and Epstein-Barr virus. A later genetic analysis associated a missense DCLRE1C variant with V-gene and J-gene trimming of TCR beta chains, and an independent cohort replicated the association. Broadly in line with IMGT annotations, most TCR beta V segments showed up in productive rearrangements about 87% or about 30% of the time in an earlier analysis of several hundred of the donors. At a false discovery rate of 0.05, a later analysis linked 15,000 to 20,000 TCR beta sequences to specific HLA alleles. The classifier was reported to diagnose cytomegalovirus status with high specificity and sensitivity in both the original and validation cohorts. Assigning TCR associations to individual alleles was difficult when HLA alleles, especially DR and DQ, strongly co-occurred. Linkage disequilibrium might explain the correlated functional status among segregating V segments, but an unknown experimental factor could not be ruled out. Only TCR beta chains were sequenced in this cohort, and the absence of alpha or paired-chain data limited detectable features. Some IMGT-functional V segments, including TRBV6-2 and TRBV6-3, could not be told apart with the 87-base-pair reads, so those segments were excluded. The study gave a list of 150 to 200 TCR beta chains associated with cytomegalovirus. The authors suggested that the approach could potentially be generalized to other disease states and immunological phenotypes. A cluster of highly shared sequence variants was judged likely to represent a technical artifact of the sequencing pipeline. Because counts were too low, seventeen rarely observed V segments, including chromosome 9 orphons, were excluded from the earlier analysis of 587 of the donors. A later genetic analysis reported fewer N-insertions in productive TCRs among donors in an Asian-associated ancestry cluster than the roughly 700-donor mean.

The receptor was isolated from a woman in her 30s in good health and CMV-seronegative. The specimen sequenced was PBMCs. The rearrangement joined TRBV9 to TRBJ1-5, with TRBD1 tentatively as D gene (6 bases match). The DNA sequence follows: TGTGCCAGCAGCGGAACAGGGAGCAATCAGCCCCAGCATTTT. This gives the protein CASSGTGSNQPQHF.